A selection of T cell receptor beta chains follows, all from one sample in a study of beta chain features in type 1 diabetes. The table came from immunoSEQ multiplex PCR; TCRdb's copy has only in-frame clones and leaves some out. This sample has some 900,000 clones, with 17% found just once. The sequenced sample was naive CD4+ T cells from blood. The source of these receptors is a woman aged 18-29 years in good health. The CDR3 runs from the conserved cysteine through the conserved F or W. A D gene is named only where the DNA matches it firmly. Rows may omit the clone size; those that give it use once, few, many or a size class.

V	J	D	size	DNA	CDR3
TRBV2	TRBJ2-4	NA	few	TGTGCCAGCAGTGAAATTCAGGGTGGGAACATTCAGTACTTC	CASSEIQGGNIQYF
TRBV28	TRBJ2-1	TRBD2	few	TGTGCCAGCAGTTACGTAGCGGGAATGTCCTACAATGAGCAGTTCTTC	CASSYVAGMSYNEQFF
TRBV7-2	TRBJ2-7	NA	NA	TGTGCCAGCAGCTTAGCGTCGGGGGGCGGCCCCTACGAGCAGTACTTC	CASSLASGGGPYEQYF
TRBV11-2	TRBJ2-7	NA	few	TGTGCCAGCAGCCCCAGTAGGAGATTCTACGAGCAGTACTTC	CASSPSRRFYEQYF
TRBV10-3	TRBJ2-3	TRBD2	NA	TGTGCCATCAGTGAGGGGGCGTCTAGCGGGAGTTTGGATACGCAGTATTTT	CAISEGASSGSLDTQYF
TRBV28	TRBJ1-2	TRBD1	few	TGTGCCAGCAGTTTATCAACAGGGGGGGATAGTGGCTACACCTTC	CASSLSTGGDSGYTF
TRBV28	TRBJ2-7	NA	few	TGTGCCAGCACCTCTCGCAGGCCCCACTACGAGCAGTACTTC	CASTSRRPHYEQYF
TRBV29-1	TRBJ2-2	NA	few	TGCAGCGTTGAGTCTGGGGCGAACACCGGGGAGCTGTTTTTT	CSVESGANTGELFF
TRBV4-3	TRBJ2-3	NA	few	TGCGCCAGCAGCCAAGCGCCGGCATCTAGCACAGATACGCAGTATTTT	CASSQAPASSTDTQYF
TRBV5-1	TRBJ2-6	TRBD1	NA	TGCGCCAGCAGCTTGGGACAGGGAGTAAACGTCCTGACTTTC	CASSLGQGVNVLTF
TRBV19	TRBJ1-2	NA	few	TGTGCCAGTACAGGTCTATTGGGGCCGTCACCCCATGGCTACACCTTC	CASTGLLGPSPHGYTF
TRBV7-3	TRBJ2-5	NA	NA	TGTGCCAGCAGCTTAGATCCGGGGTTGGAGACCCAGTACTTC	CASSLDPGLETQYF
TRBV19	TRBJ2-3	NA	NA	TGTGCCAGTAGTTCACTAGGTCCAGATACGCAGTATTTT	CASSSLGPDTQYF
TRBV28	TRBJ1-5	NA	few	TGTGCCAGCAGTCCCCCGGGAAGGGGGACTTTTCAGCCCCAGCATTTT	CASSPPGRGTFQPQHF
TRBV5-4	TRBJ2-4	TRBD1	NA	TGTGCCAGCAGCTTGGAAGGGACAGGGAAAAACATTCAGTACTTC	CASSLEGTGKNIQYF
TRBV6-5	TRBJ1-1	NA	NA	TGTGCCAGCAGTTACGATCCCCATGGGATGGGAGCTTTCTTT	CASSYDPHGMGAFF
TRBV5-4	TRBJ1-1	TRBD1	few	TGTGCCAGCAGCCGCGACCTCACAGGGGAGGCTGAAGCTTTCTTT	CASSRDLTGEAEAFF
TRBV6-6	TRBJ2-2	NA	NA	TGTGCCAGCAGGGGGATTTCCGGGGAGCTGTTTTTT	CASRGISGELFF
TRBV18	TRBJ2-2	NA	NA	TGTGCCAGCTCACGAGGGTTAACCGGGGAGCTGTTTTTT	CASSRGLTGELFF
TRBV19	TRBJ1-5	TRBD1	NA	TGTGCTCGCCCTACGAGACAGGGGGACTTTTATAGCAATCAGCCCCAGCATTTT	CARPTRQGDFYSNQPQHF
TRBV19	TRBJ1-5	TRBD1	NA	TGTGCCAGTACCCGGAGAGGACAGGGGAGTACTCAGCCCCAGCATTTT	CASTRRGQGSTQPQHF
TRBV11-2	TRBJ1-1	TRBD1	NA	TGTGCCAGCAGCTTATCGTGGGACAGGGGTGAAGCTTTCTTT	CASSLSWDRGEAFF
TRBV6-4	TRBJ1-5	NA	few	TGTGCCAGCAGGCCCAGTCCTCTTAGCAATCAGCCCCAGCATTTT	CASRPSPLSNQPQHF
TRBV18	TRBJ2-3	NA	NA	TGTGCCAGCTCACTGACGTTAGGCCCCACAGATACGCAGTATTTT	CASSLTLGPTDTQYF
TRBV5-1	TRBJ2-1	TRBD2	NA	TGCGCCAGCAGCTTGGATCCGGGAGGGCCTGTTGAGCAGTTCTTC	CASSLDPGGPVEQFF
TRBV18	TRBJ2-5	NA	NA	TGTGCCAGCTCACCACTGCCTAGCCCCCAAGAGACCCAGTACTTC	CASSPLPSPQETQYF
TRBV28	TRBJ2-7	TRBD2	few	TGTGCCAGCAGAACCGGGGGGATCGGGGAGCAGTACTTC	CASRTGGIGEQYF
TRBV2	TRBJ2-5	NA	NA	TGTGCCAGCAGACGGGGGGCTCAAGAGACCCAGTACTTC	CASRRGAQETQYF
TRBV7-2	TRBJ2-5	NA	few	TGTGCCAGCAGCTTATTGGGGCGAGAGACCCAGTACTTC	CASSLLGRETQYF